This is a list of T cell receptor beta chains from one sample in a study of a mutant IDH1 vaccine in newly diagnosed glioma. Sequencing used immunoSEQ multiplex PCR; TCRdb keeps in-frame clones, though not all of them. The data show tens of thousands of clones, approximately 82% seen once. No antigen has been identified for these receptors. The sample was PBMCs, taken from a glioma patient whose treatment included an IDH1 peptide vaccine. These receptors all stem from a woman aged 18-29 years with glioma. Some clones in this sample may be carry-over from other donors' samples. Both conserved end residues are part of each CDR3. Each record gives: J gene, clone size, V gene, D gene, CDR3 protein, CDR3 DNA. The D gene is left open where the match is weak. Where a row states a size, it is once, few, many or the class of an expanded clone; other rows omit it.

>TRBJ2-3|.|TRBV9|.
CASSVGGRGGDTQYF
TGTGCCAGCAGCGTAGGGGGCAGGGGTGGAGATACGCAGTATTTT
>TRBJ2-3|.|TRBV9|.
CASSVGGTDTQYF
TGTGCCAGCAGCGTAGGGGGCACAGATACGCAGTATTTT
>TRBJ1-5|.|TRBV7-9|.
CASSLLNQPQHF
TGTGCCAGCAGCCTCCTTAATCAGCCCCAGCATTTT
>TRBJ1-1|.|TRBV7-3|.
CASSPDRTMNTEAFF
TGTGCCAGCAGCCCGGACAGAACCATGAACACTGAAGCTTTCTTT
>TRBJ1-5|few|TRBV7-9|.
CASSFNRDQPQHF
TGTGCCAGCAGCTTCAATCGGGATCAGCCCCAGCATTTT
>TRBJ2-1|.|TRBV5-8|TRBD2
CASSLDGGSRYNEQFF
TGTGCCAGCAGCTTGGACGGCGGGAGCCGATACAATGAGCAGTTCTTC
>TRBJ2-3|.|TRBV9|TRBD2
CASSVIAGGRTDTQYF
TGTGCCAGCAGCGTCATAGCGGGGGGGCGCACAGATACGCAGTATTTT
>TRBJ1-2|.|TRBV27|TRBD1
CASSSFRQGYYGYTF
TGTGCCAGCAGTTCCTTCCGACAGGGTTACTATGGCTACACCTTC
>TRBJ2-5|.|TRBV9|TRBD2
CASSQRASGRQETQYF
TGTGCCAGCAGCCAGCGGGCTAGCGGTCGCCAAGAGACCCAGTACTTC
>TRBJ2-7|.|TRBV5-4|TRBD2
CASSPGERGYEQYF
TGTGCCAGCAGCCCTGGGGAGCGGGGCTACGAGCAGTACTTC
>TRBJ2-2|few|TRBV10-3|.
CAIRNTGTQIGELFF
TGTGCCATCAGGAACACTGGGACTCAAATCGGGGAGCTGTTTTTT